Sequencing of this TCR beta chain was carried out in a study of cytomegalovirus exposure and HLA in healthy donors. General observations from the study: In a later analysis, HLA-associated beta chains showed higher expansion and lower generation probabilities than comparable chains. Prior analysis indicated that the majority of TCR beta V segments exhibited productivity approximately 90% or approximately 30% of the time.

Remarks on this clone: Antigen: not known.

The PCR was carried out with 60 Vbeta primers and 13 Jbeta primers. This table comes from immunoSEQ multiplex PCR, and its TCRdb copy is limited to in-frame clones, with some not included. The table records about 160,000 clones, 87% of them present only once. The CDR3 sequence is 13 residues long. Germline assignment: CDR1 SGHRS and CDR2 YFSETQ. J lost 7 bases, V lost 4 bases, and 3 bases had no gene match. There were likely unrecorded immune exposures, though donors were nominally healthy when sampled. The clonotype comes from a woman in her 30s in good health and CMV-seronegative. The source material was PBMCs. This chain connects TRBV5-1 to TRBJ2-1; the match to TRBD1 covers 9 bases. CDR3 loop: CASSPDRGNEQFF. For the CDR3, the DNA is TGCGCCAGCAGCCCGGACAGGGGAAATGAGCAGTTCTTC.